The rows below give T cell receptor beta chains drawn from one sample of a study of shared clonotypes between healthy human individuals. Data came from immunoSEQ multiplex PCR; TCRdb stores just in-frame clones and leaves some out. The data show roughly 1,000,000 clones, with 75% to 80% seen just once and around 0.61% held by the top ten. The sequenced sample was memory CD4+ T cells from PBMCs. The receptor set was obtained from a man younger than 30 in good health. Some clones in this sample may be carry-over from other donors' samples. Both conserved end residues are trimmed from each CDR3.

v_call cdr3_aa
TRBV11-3 ASTWTGGTGELF
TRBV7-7 ASSLAEGRYNEQF
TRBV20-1 SAVADYGYT
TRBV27 ASSPRGITGYEQY
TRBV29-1 SVEQTASSYNEQF
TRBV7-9 ASSLSATGELF
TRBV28 ASRTWGGRGGTDTQY
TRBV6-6 ASSYPTGLGIGAF
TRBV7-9 ASSPFEKLF
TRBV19 ASTTTRAPNEQF
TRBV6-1 ATKQGAYEQY
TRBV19 ASSIGGPPYEQY
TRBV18 ASSRKAGQGEHNEQF
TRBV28 ASRSTEAATNEKLF
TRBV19 ASSPSGQLYGYT
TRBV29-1 SVERLISYEQY
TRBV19 ATRETGRRRGYT
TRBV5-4 ASSVRELNTEAF
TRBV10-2 ASSESAGWVYEQY
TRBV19 ASSGQETQY
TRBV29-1 SVERVRRETQY
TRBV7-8 ASSLVGGSYTGELF
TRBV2 ASSADRAQETQY
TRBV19 ASSYGLTGELF
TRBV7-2 ASSSRVGGTDTQY
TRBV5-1 ASSPAREGYGYT
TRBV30 AWSGGGTDTQY